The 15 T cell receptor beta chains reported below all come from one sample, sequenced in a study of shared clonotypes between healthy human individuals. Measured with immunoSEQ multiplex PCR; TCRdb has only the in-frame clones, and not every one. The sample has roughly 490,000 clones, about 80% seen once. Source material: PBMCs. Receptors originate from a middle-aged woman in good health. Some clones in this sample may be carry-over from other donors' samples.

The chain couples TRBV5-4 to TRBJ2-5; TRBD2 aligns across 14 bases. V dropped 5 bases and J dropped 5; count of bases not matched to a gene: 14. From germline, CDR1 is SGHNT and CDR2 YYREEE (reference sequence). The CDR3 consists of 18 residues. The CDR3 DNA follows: TGTGCCAGCAGTTCCCCGGGACTAGCGGGAGAGGGTGGCGAGACCCAGTACTTC. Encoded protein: CASSSPGLAGEGGETQYF.

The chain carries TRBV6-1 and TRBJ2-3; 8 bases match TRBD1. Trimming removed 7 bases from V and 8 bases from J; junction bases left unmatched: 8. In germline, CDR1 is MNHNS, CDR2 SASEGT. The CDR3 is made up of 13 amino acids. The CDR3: CASKDRAQGTQYF. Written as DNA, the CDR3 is TGTGCCAGCAAGGACAGGGCACAGGGTACGCAGTATTTT.

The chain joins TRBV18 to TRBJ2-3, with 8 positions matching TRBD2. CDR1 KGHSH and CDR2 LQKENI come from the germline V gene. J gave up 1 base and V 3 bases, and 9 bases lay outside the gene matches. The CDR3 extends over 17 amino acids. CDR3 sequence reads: CASSPRLARGGTDTQYF. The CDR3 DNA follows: TGTGCCAGCTCACCCCGACTAGCGCGAGGCGGCACAGATACGCAGTATTTT.

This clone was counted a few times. CDR3 protein: CASSRQFEAFF. CDR3 nucleotides: TGTGCCAGCAGCCGACAGTTCGAAGCTTTCTTT. The chain uses TRBV7-2 and TRBJ1-1; tentative D call: TRBD1 (5 bases). CDR3 length equals 11 residues. In germline, CDR1 is SGHTA, CDR2 FQGNSA. V shed 5 bases and J shed 8 bases, with 9 bases lying between them.

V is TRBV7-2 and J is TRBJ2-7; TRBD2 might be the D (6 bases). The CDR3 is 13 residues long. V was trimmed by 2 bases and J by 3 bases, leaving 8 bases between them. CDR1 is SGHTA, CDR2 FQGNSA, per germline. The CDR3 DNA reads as TGTGCCAGCAGCTTACTCGGGAGCTACGAGCAGTACTTC. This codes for CASSLLGSYEQYF.

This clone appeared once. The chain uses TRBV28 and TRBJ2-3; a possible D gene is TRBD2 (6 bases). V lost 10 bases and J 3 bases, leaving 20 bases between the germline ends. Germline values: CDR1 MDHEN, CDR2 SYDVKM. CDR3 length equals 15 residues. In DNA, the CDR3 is TGTGCCACCCAGGGACCGGGAGAGGGTACAGATACGCAGTATTTT. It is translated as CATQGPGEGTDTQYF.

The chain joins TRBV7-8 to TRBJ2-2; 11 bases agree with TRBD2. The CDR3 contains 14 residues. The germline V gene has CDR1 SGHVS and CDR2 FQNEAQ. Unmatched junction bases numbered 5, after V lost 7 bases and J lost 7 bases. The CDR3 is CASIPSGRIGELFF. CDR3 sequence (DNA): TGTGCCAGCATCCCTAGCGGGAGGATCGGGGAGCTGTTTTTT.

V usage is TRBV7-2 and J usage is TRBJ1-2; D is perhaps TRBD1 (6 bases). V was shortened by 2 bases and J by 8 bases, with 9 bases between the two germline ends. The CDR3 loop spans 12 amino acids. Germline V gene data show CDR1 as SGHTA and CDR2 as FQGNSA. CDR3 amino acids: CASSLSRGGYTF. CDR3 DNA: TGTGCCAGCAGCTTAAGTAGGGGGGGCTACACCTTC.

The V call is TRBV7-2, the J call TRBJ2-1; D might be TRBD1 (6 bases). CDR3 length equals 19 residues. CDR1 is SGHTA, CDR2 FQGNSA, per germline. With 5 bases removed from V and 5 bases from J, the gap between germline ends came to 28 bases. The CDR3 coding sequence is TGTGCCAGCAGCCTAACAGGGCATGTGGGGCCCCTCCTAAACAATGAGCAGTTCTTC. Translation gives CASSLTGHVGPLLNNEQFF.

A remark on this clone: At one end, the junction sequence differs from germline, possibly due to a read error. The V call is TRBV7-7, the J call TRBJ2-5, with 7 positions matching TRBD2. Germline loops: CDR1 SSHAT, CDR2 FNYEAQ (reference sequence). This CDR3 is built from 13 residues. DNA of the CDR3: TGTGCTAGCAGCTTAGAGCGGGGAGAGACCCAGTACTTC. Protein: CASSLERGETQYF.

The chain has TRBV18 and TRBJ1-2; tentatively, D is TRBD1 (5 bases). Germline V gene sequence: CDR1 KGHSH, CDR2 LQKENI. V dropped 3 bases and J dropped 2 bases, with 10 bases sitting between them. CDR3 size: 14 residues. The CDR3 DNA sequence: TGTGCCAGCTCACCCCTCCCAGGGAACTATGGCTACACCTTC. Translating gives CASSPLPGNYGYTF.

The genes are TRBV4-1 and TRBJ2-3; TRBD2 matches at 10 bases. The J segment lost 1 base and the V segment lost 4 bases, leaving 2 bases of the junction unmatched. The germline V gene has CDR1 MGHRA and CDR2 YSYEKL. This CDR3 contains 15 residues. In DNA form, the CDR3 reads TGCGCCAGCAGCCGCGGGACTAGCGGCACAGATACGCAGTATTTT. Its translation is CASSRGTSGTDTQYF.

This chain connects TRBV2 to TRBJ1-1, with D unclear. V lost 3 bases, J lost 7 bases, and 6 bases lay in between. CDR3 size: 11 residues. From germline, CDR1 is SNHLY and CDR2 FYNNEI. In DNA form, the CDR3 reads TGTGCCAGCAGTGAGTGGGTTGAAGCTTTCTTT. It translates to CASSEWVEAFF.

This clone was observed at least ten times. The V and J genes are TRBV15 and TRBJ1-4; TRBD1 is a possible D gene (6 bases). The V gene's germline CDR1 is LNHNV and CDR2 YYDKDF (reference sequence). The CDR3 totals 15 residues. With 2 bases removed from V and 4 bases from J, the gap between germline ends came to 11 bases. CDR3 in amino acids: CATSRLQGLNEKLFF. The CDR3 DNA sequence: TGTGCCACCAGCAGACTACAGGGCCTTAATGAAAAACTGTTTTTT.

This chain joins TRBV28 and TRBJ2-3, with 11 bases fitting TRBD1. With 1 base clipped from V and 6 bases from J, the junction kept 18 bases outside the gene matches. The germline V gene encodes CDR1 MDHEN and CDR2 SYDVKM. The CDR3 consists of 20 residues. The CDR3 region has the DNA TGTGCCAGCAGTTTATTGACCGGAGGGACAGGGGGATCCGTAGGGGATACGCAGTATTTT. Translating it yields CASSLLTGGTGGSVGDTQYF.